The clone carrying this T cell receptor (beta chain) was detected ten times or more. Its antigen is currently unknown. TCR beta CDR3 regions were amplified from RNA. The HTBI primer set was used in a first-round RT-PCR of the TCR CDR3. MiXCR was run by TCRdb on the multiplex PCR reads, yielding one entry per CDR3 protein. The sample has around 600,000 distinct CDR3 sequences; more than 12% are singletons. These data are taken from a study of T cells in Graves' hyperthyroidism and ophthalmopathy. Findings and caveats of the study: In the analysis, a 13 V-J model separated ophthalmopathy from stable hyperthyroidism. Most thyroid clonotypes expanded above 0.001 were also detected in blood. With a median lead of 6.5 months before onset, the model predicted ophthalmopathy.

The cohort's ophthalmopathy patients, a group with duration under 3 months, had a Clinical Activity Score of at least 3 and a NOSPECS grade of at least 4. The CDR3 sequence is 12 residues long. CDR1 DFQATT and CDR2 SNEGSKA come from the germline V gene (reference sequence). Deletions cut 0 bases from V and 7 bases from J, with 9 bases between. Sample: blood. The chain employs TRBV20-1 and TRBJ1-2; the D is unclear. This clonotype originated in a woman in her forties or fifties with Graves' ophthalmopathy. CDR3 protein: CSARDLTVGYTF. As DNA, the CDR3 is TGCAGTGCTAGAGATCTTACAGTTGGCTACACCTTC.